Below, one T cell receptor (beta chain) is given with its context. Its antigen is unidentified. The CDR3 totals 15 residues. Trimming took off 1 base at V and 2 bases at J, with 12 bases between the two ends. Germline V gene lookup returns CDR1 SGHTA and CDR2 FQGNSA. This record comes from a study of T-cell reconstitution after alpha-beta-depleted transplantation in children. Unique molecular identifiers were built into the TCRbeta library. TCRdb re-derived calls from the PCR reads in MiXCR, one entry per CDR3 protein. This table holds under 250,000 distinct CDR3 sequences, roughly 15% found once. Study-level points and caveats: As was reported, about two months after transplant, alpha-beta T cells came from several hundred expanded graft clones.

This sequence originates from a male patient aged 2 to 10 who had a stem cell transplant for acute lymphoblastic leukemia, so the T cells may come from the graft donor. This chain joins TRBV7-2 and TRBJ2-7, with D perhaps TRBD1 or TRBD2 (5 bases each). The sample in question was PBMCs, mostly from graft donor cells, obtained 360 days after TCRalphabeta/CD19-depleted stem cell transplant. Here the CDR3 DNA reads TGTGCCAGCAGCTTAGGAGGGACCGGAACCTACGAGCAGTACTTC. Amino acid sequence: CASSLGGTGTYEQYF.